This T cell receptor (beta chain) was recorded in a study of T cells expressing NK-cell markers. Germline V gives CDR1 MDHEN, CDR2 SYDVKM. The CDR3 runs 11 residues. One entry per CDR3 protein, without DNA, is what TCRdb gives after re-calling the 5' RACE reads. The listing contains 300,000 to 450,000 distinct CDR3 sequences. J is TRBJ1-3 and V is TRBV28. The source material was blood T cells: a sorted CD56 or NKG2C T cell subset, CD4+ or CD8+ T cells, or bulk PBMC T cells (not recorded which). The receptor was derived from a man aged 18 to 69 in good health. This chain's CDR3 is CASSLEWSIYF.